This TCR beta chain was captured in a study of metastatic and nonmetastatic thyroid tumors (dated by TCRdb to 2019 to 2021). In the study overall: Repertoires were compared across peripheral blood and tumor or nodule tissue samples from malignant and benign thyroid patients. Overall results and qualifications from the work: In both blood and tumor samples, TCR beta diversity was reported to be significantly higher in malignant tumors than in benign nodules.

The library was produced with PCR. The instrument was an Illumina HiSeq 4000. High-throughput sequencing was used to profile the CDR3 region of the TCR beta-chain in every patient. The original pipeline was this. A classifier to discriminate distant-metastatic papillary thyroid cancer patients was built from CDR3 differences across clinicopathological groups. Repertoire diversity was assessed with the Shannon index, and tumor-blood repertoire similarity with the Morisita-Horn index. The raw public data were reprocessed by TCRdb itself: fastp quality trimming at Q25, MiXCR clonotype calling, in-frame beta chains only. TCRdb, not the authors, supplied the V and J calls. For this sample there are tens of thousands of clones; 15% to 20% appear just once. Of the sample, more than 9% is held by the ten largest clones. No treatment had been received by any patient before thyroid surgery. Using T-cell receptor beta sequencing, the researchers looked back retrospectively at clinical samples from patients, gathered between about 2011 and 2019.

Per the germline V gene, SGHDN is the CDR1 and FVKESK is the CDR2. Reading from cysteine to phenylalanine, the CDR3 counts 14 amino acids. The read is trimmed to its CDR3 DNA, 42 bases read in frame from base 1. V gives up 1 base and J gives up 5 bases, and the segment between their germline ends measures 11 bases. The sample holds many counts of this clone. What this receptor recognizes is not known. The record has no base qualities; no much larger clone is one base away. This chain joins TRBV14 to TRBJ1-1, with the D gene too uncertain to name. The sequenced sample was blood. This sequence was found in a male donor with papillary thyroid cancer or a benign thyroid nodule (not recorded which). Some clones in this sample may be carry-over from other donors' samples. Here the CDR3 is given as CASSQGRILTEAFF. The DNA sequence is given as TGTGCCAGCAGCCAAGGAAGAATTTTGACTGAAGCTTTCTTT.